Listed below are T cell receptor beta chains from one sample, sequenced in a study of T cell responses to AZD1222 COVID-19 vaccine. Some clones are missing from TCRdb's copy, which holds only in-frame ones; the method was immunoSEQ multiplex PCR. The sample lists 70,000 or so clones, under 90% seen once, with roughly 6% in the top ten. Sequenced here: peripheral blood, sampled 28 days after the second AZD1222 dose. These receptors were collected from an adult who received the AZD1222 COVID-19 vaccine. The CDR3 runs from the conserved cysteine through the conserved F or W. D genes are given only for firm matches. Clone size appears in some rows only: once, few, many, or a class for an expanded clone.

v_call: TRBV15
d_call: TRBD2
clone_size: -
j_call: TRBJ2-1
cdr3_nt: TGTGCCACCAGCGCGACTAGCGGGAGCTCCTACAATGAGCAGTTCTTC
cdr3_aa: CATSATSGSSYNEQFF

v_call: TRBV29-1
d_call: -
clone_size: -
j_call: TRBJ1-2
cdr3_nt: TGCAGCGTTGAAGATCGTGTGGGAAAGGACTATGGCTACACCTTC
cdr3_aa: CSVEDRVGKDYGYTF

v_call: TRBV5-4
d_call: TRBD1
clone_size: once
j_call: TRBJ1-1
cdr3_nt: TGTGCCAGCAGGAAAACTCGGACAGGGGTCAATGAAGCTTTCTTT
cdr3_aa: CASRKTRTGVNEAFF

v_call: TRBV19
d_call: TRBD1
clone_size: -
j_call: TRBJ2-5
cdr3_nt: TGTGCCAGTAGTATGACAGGGGTTGCGGGAGAGACCCAGTACTTC
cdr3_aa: CASSMTGVAGETQYF

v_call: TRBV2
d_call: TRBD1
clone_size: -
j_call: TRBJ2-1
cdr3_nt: TGTGCCAGCAGAGTACAGGGGAGCTCCTACAATGAGCAGTTCTTC
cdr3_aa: CASRVQGSSYNEQFF

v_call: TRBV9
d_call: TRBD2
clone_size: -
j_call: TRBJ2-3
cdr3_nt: TGTGCCAGCAGCGTAGCCAGGATAGCGGGGGTGCTCAGCGCAGATACGCAGTATTTT
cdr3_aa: CASSVARIAGVLSADTQYF

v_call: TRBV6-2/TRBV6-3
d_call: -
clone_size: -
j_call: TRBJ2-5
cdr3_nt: TGTGCCAGCAGTTATGTCTATCAAGAGACCCAGTACTTC
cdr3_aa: CASSYVYQETQYF

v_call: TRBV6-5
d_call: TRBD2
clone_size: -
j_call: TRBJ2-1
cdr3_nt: TGTGCCAGCCTAGAACTAGCGGGGGCTAACAATGAGCAGTTCTTC
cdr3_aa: CASLELAGANNEQFF

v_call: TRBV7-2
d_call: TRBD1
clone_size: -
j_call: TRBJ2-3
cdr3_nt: TGTGCCAGCAGCCTCGGACAGGGAGCAGATACGCAGTATTTT
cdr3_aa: CASSLGQGADTQYF

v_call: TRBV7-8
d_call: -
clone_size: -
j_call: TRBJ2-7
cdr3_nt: TGTGCCAGCAGCTTAGTCGCCCTAGCGGAGCAGTACTTC
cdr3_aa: CASSLVALAEQYF

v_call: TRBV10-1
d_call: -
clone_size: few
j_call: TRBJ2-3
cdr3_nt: TGCGCCAGCAGTTTCAAGGCAGGCGACCTTTTCACAGATACGCAGTATTTT
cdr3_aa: CASSFKAGDLFTDTQYF

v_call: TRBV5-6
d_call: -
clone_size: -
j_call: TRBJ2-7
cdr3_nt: TGTGCCAGCAGCTTAGCCCTAGAGGGGGGCTACGAGCAGTACTTC
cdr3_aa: CASSLALEGGYEQYF

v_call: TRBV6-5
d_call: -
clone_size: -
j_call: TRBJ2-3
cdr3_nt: TGTGCCAGCAAAACAGGGGCGACTAGTGGGACGCAGTATTTT
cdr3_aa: CASKTGATSGTQYF

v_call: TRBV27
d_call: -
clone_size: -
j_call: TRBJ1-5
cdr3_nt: TGTGCCAGCAGTCCAGGGACCTTTCAGCCCCAGCATTTT
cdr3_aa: CASSPGTFQPQHF

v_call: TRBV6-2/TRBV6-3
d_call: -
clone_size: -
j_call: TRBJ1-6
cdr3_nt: TGTGCCAGCAGTTACTTGGGGACATATGGTTCACCCCTCCACTTT
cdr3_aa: CASSYLGTYGSPLHF

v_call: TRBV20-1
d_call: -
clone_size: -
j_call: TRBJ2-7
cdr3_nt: TGCAGTGCTAGTCCACTAGCTAGCTACGAGCAGTACTTC
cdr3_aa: CSASPLASYEQYF

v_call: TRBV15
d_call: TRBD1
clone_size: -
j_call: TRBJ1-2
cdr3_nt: TGTGCCACCAGCAGAGAAAGGGGGCGGTACGGCTACACCTTC
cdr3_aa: CATSRERGRYGYTF

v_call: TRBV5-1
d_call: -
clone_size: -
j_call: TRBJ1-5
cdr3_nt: TGCGCCAGCAGGATGGACAGTAGCAATCAGCCCCAGCATTTT
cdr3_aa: CASRMDSSNQPQHF

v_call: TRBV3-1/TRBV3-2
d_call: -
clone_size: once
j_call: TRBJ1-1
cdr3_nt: TGTGCCAGCAGCCACCGCAACACTGAAGCTTTCTTT
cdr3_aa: CASSHRNTEAFF

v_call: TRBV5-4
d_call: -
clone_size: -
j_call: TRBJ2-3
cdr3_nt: TGTGCCAGCAGCTTGGCTCTCGGTCGACGCACAGATACGCAGTATTTT
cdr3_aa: CASSLALGRRTDTQYF

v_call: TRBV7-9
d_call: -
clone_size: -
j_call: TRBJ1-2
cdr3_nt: TGTGCCAGCAGCTTAGCCGGGGACGGCGCGGGCTACACCTTC
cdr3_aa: CASSLAGDGAGYTF

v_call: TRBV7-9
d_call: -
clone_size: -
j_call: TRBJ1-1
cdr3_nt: TGTGCCAGCAGCTTAGGGAGGGGAGGGTACACTGAAGCTTTCTTT
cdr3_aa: CASSLGRGGYTEAFF

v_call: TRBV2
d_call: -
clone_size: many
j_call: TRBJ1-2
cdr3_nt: TGTGCCAGCACGGTGCTTACCTCTGGCTACACCTTC
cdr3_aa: CASTVLTSGYTF

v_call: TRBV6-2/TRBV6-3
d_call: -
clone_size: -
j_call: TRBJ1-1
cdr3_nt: TGTGCCAGCAGTTACGAATACACTGAAGCTTTCTTT
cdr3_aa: CASSYEYTEAFF

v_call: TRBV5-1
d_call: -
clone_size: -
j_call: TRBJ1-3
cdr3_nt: TGCGCCAGCAGCGGGGACACCTCTGGAAACACCATATATTTT
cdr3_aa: CASSGDTSGNTIYF

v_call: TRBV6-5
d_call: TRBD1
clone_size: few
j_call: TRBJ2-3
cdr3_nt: TGTGCCAGCCGGCGGTCAGGGGGTAGCACAGATACGCAGTATTTT
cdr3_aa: CASRRSGGSTDTQYF

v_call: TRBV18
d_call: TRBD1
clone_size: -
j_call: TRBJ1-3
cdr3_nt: TGTGCCAGCTCACTCCGGACAGGCGCCTTCTCTGGAAACACCATATATTTT
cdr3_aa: CASSLRTGAFSGNTIYF

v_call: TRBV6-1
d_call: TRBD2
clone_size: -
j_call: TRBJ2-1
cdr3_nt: TGTGCCAGCAGTGAACTAGCGGGGGGTTACAATGAGCAGTTCTTC
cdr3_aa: CASSELAGGYNEQFF

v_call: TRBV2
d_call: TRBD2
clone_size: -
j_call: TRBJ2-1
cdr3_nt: TGTGCCAGCAGGCTAGCGGGGGGGGATGAGCAGTTCTTC
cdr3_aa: CASRLAGGDEQFF

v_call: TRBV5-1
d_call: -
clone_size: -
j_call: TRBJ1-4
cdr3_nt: TGCGCCAGCAGCGACCCGCAGGGGTATGGTGAAAAACTGTTTTTT
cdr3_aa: CASSDPQGYGEKLFF

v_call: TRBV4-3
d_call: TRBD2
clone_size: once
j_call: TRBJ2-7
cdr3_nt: TGCGCCAGCAGCCAAGGACTAGCGGGGGGCCCCTATTACGAGCAGTACTTC
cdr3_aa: CASSQGLAGGPYYEQYF

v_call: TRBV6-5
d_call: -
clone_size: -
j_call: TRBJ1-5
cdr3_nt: TGTGCCAGCGGCCCGGGGCTAAGCAATCAGCCCCAGCATTTT
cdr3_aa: CASGPGLSNQPQHF

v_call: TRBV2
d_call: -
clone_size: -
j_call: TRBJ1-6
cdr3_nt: TGTGCCAGCACGGGGACCTATAATTCACCCCTCCACTTT
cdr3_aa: CASTGTYNSPLHF

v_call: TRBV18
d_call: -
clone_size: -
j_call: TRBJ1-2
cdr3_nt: TGTGCCAGCTCACCCGACAACAACTATGGCTACACCTTC
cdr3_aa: CASSPDNNYGYTF

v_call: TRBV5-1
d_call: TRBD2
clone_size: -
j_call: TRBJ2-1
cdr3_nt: TGCGCCAGCAGCTTTACTCGCGGGGGGGCGGGCGAGCAGTTCTTC
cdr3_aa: CASSFTRGGAGEQFF

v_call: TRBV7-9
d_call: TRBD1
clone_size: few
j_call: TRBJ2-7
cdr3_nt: TGTGCCAGCAGTAGCCGCGAGGGACAGCCCTCCTACGAGCAGTACTTC
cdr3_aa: CASSSREGQPSYEQYF

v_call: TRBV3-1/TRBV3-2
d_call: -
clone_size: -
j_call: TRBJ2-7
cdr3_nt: TGTGCCAGCAGCCAAGATTGGCCCAGCGGTGATTCCTACGAGCAGTACTTC
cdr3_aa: CASSQDWPSGDSYEQYF

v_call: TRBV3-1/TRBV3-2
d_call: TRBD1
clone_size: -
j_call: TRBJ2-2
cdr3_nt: TGTGCCAGCAGCCTACAGGGGGTATCCACCGGGGAGCTGTTTTTT
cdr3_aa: CASSLQGVSTGELFF

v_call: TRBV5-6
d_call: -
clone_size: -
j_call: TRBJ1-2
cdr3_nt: TGTGCCAGCAGCAGGGACACCTATTATGGCTACACCTTC
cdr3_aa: CASSRDTYYGYTF

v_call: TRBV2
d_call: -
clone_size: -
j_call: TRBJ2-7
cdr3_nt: TGTGCCAGCAGTGCGGTCCTTTACGAGCAGTACTTC
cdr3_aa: CASSAVLYEQYF

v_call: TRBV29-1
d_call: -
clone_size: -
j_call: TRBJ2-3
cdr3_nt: TGCAGCGTTCGACAGAGTTCAAGCACAGATACGCAGTATTTT
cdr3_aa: CSVRQSSSTDTQYF

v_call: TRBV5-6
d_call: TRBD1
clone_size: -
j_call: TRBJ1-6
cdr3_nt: TGTGCCAGCAGCTCCTGGACAGGGGTTTCACCCCTCCACTTT
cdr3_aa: CASSSWTGVSPLHF

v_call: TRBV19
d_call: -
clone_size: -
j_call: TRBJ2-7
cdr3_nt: TGTGCCAGTAGTATCGAGGCCCGATTCGAGCAGTACTTC
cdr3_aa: CASSIEARFEQYF

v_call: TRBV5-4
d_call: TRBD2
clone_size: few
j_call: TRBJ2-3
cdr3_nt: TGTGCCAGCAGGAACACCCCGGGGAGGGGAAGCACAGATACGCAGTATTTT
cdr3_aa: CASRNTPGRGSTDTQYF

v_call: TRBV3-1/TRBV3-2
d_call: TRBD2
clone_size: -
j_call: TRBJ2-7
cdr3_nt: TGTGCCAGCAGCCTCGGGGAGGGAGAGCAGTACTTC
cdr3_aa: CASSLGEGEQYF

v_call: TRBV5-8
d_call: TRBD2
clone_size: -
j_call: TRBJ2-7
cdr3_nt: TGTGCCAGTTGGGGACTAGCGGGGGGCTACGAGCAGTACTTC
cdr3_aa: CASWGLAGGYEQYF

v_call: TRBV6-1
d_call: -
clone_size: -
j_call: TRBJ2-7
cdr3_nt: TGTGCCAGCAGTGAAGCGCTTCCGCGACCCTACGAGCAGTACTTC
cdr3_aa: CASSEALPRPYEQYF

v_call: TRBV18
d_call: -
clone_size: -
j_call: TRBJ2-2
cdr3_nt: TGTGCCAGCTCACCAGTTGAGACGGGTCCCACCGGGGAGCTGTTTTTT
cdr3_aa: CASSPVETGPTGELFF

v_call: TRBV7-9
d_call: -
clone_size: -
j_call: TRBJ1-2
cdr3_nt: TGTGCCAGCAGCTTAGAAGGGAGCGGCTACACCTTC
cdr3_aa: CASSLEGSGYTF